The 30 T cell receptor beta chains given below trace back to one sample, sequenced in a study of blood T cell repertoires in COVID-19. Only in-frame clones appear in the TCRdb table, and some are missing; sequencing was by immunoSEQ multiplex PCR. The sample has some 150,000 clones; approximately 86% are singletons. Sequences were obtained from PBMCs or T cells enriched from blood (not recorded which). The receptors stem from a middle-aged woman who had recovered from COVID-19.

This chain uses TRBV4-1 with TRBJ1-2, with D hard to call. From germline, CDR1 is MGHRA and CDR2 YSYEKL. V was pared by 1 base and J by 4 bases, with 25 bases between. CDR3 length equals 19 residues. The DNA for the CDR3 is TGCGCCAGCAGCCAAGTCTATGCTGGAGGGCAGCGCATCCTCTATGGCTACACCTTC. This sequence encodes CASSQVYAGGQRILYGYTF.

The chain links TRBV5-4 to TRBJ2-5, with 11 bases aligning to TRBD2. This CDR3 spans 15 amino acids. V lost 3 bases, J lost 2 bases, and 3 bases stayed unmatched. Germline values: CDR1 SGHNT, CDR2 YYREEE (reference sequence). The CDR3 region has the DNA TGTGCCAGCAGCTCTAGCGGGGGGATACAAGAGACCCAGTACTTC. Its protein is CASSSSGGIQETQYF.

This rearrangement joins TRBV4-1 to TRBJ1-1; tentative D call: TRBD1 (5 bases). From germline, CDR1 is MGHRA and CDR2 YSYEKL. CDR3 length: 11 residues. Between the trimmed V and J ends, which lost 5 bases and 7 bases, there was a span of 8 bases. Here the CDR3 reads CASSDGGEAFF. CDR3 coding DNA: TGCGCCAGCAGCGACGGGGGTGAAGCTTTCTTT.

This chain links TRBV27 with TRBJ2-1; 11 bases are a match to TRBD1. The CDR3 loop spans 12 amino acids. Germline lookup yields CDR1 MNHEY and CDR2 SMNVEV (reference sequence). After removal of 9 bases from V and 10 bases from J, the junction contained 5 bases not matched to a gene. The CDR3 region is CASGTGGREQFF. The CDR3 DNA follows: TGTGCCAGTGGGACAGGGGGTCGGGAGCAGTTCTTC.

The chain employs TRBV5-1 and TRBJ1-4; D is possibly TRBD1 (6 bases). Germline V gives CDR1 SGHRS, CDR2 YFSETQ. This CDR3 has 18 residues. V was shortened by 1 base and J by 6 bases, with 22 bases between the two germline ends. In DNA form, the CDR3 reads TGCGCCAGCAGCTTGTGGTTCCAGGGGAGTGGTTCGGATGAAAAACTGTTTTTT. Its protein product is CASSLWFQGSGSDEKLFF.

The chain couples TRBV6-5 to TRBJ1-1; D perhaps matches TRBD1 (6 bases). V was pared by 6 bases and J by 4 bases, with 12 bases between. CDR1 MNHEY and CDR2 SVGAGI come from the germline V gene. The CDR3 contains 13 residues. In DNA form, the CDR3 reads TGTGCCAGCAGAGTTCCACAGGGCACTGAAGCTTTCTTT. Its protein is CASRVPQGTEAFF.

The chain carries TRBV6-1 and TRBJ1-1; D is perhaps TRBD1 (6 bases). Looked up from germline, CDR1 is MNHNS and CDR2 is SASEGT. The CDR3 covers 16 residues. The V and J ends lost 2 bases and 2 bases respectively, with 15 bases between them. CDR3 coding DNA: TGTGCCAGCAGTGAAACCTGGACAGACCCTAACACTGAAGCTTTCTTT. It encodes CASSETWTDPNTEAFF.

Here the CDR3 reads CASSQDPGTGETQYF. The CDR3 DNA reads TGTGCCAGCAGCCAAGATCCGGGCACGGGGGAGACCCAGTACTTC. V is TRBV4-2 and J is TRBJ2-5, with a weak D call TRBD2 (5 bases). The germline CDR1 and CDR2 sequences are LGHNA and YNFKEQ. The CDR3 contains 15 residues. V lost 0 bases and J 5 bases, leaving 13 bases between the germline ends.

This clone was seen a few times. J is TRBJ2-7 and V is TRBV11-2; TRBD2 might be the D (6 bases). The V and J ends lost 5 bases and 1 base respectively, with 18 bases between them. Germline-derived CDR1 and CDR2 are SGHAT and FQNNGV. The length of the CDR3 is 16 residues. The CDR3 bases are TGTGCCAGCAGCCCACTTGGCGGGGATCTTTCCTACGAGCAGTACTTC. It is translated as CASSPLGGDLSYEQYF.

The CDR3 here is CASSPAGGWQETQYF. CDR3 coding DNA: TGTGCCAGCAGCCCGGCCGGGGGGTGGCAAGAGACCCAGTACTTC. The chain links TRBV3-1 (or the pseudogene TRBV3-2) to TRBJ2-5, with 7 positions matching TRBD2. The junction had 7 bases not matched to a gene; V was cut back by 4 bases and J by 2 bases. Germline V lookup: CDR1 LGHDT, CDR2 YNNKEL (reference sequence). CDR3 length: 15 amino acids.

The chain has TRBV4-1 and TRBJ1-1; possible D gene TRBD1, 6 bases. CDR3 size: 16 residues. Germline assignment: CDR1 MGHRA and CDR2 YSYEKL. Trimming took 4 bases from V and 0 from J, leaving 15 bases between them. This CDR3 reads CASSPGGAGVNTEAFF. The CDR3 DNA follows: TGCGCCAGCAGCCCCGGGGGGGCAGGGGTGAACACTGAAGCTTTCTTT.

The chain uses TRBV7-8 and TRBJ2-1; 12 bases fit TRBD2. The CDR3 sequence is 16 residues long. Per the germline V gene, CDR1 is SGHVS and CDR2 is FQNEAQ. V shed 5 bases, J shed 0 bases, and the junction held 2 bases outside the gene matches. CDR3: CASSAGLAGSYNEQFF. In DNA form, the CDR3 reads TGTGCCAGCAGCGCGGGACTAGCGGGCTCCTACAATGAGCAGTTCTTC.

The V call is TRBV5-4, the J call TRBJ2-5, with a possible D match to TRBD2 (5 bases). Trimming removed 5 bases from V and 5 bases from J, with 16 bases in between. This CDR3 spans 14 amino acids. Germline V CDR1 and CDR2: SGHNT, YYREEE (reference sequence). The CDR3 spells CASRPDIGEETQYF. Written as DNA, the CDR3 is TGTGCCAGCAGACCCGACATCGGGGAGGAGACCCAGTACTTC.

The table lists this clone with a count of one. The chain is built from TRBV9 and TRBJ2-5; 10 bases agree with TRBD1. CDR3 size: 21 residues. V lost 0 bases to trimming and J lost 5 bases; unmatched junction nucleotides: 22. The V gene's germline CDR1 is SGDLS and CDR2 YYNGEE. CDR3 nucleotides: TGTGCCAGCAGCGTAGAGATTCTTAAGTGGGTCGCGGGACAGGGGATCGAGACCCAGTACTTC. Translation gives CASSVEILKWVAGQGIETQYF.

The chain recombines TRBV5-4 with TRBJ1-3, with D unclear. This CDR3 spans 14 amino acids. V was shortened by 1 base and J by 2 bases, with 7 bases between the two germline ends. Germline V gene lookup returns CDR1 SGHNT and CDR2 YYREEE (reference sequence). The CDR3 DNA sequence: TGTGCCAGCAGCTTGCGGGGAACTGGAAACACCATATATTTT. This sequence encodes CASSLRGTGNTIYF.

This chain connects TRBV20-1 to TRBJ1-1; D is perhaps TRBD1 (6 bases). The CDR3 covers 11 residues. V dropped 6 bases and J dropped 6 bases, with 11 bases sitting between them. In germline, CDR1 is DFQATT, CDR2 SNEGSKA (reference sequence). Written as DNA, the CDR3 is TGCAGTGCAAACAGGGTTGCTGAAGCTTTCTTT. Its protein product is CSANRVAEAFF.

V is TRBV29-1 and J is TRBJ2-1, with no clear D. The germline gives CDR1 SQVTM, CDR2 ANQGSEA. CDR3 length equals 13 residues. The V and J ends lost 4 bases and 4 bases respectively, with 11 bases between them. CDR3 residues: CSVVLYRYNEQFF. The CDR3 region has the DNA TGCAGCGTTGTTTTGTACCGGTACAATGAGCAGTTCTTC.

The J gene is TRBJ1-2, the V gene TRBV6-5, with D possibly TRBD1 on 6 matching bases. CDR3 length: 13 residues. Germline V gene data show CDR1 as MNHEY and CDR2 as SVGAGI. The ends were cut back, 5 bases at V and 7 bases at J, with 14 bases in the middle. CDR3 DNA sequence: TGTGCCAGCAGTAACCCCAACAGGGTTGGCTACACCTTC. This codes for CASSNPNRVGYTF.

This clone was seen a single time. A junction end diverges from the germline sequence, so it may reflect a read error. The V gene is TRBV2, the J gene TRBJ2-7; D gene ambiguous. Germline CDR1 reads SNHLY; CDR2 reads FYNNEI. CDR3 length: 13 residues. The DNA for the CDR3 is TGTGCCAGCAGTGCACGCGGCTCCTACGAGCAATACTTC. It is translated as CASSARGSYEQYF.

This clone was found many times. The chain uses TRBV12-3 or TRBV12-4 and TRBJ2-2; D remains unclear. This CDR3 region has 12 residues. The V and J ends lost 5 bases and 4 bases respectively, with 5 bases between them. CDR3 sequence reads: CASSHSTGELFF. In DNA form, the CDR3 reads TGTGCCAGCAGTCACAGCACCGGGGAGCTGTTTTTT.

The chain couples TRBV2 to TRBJ2-7, with a weak D call TRBD1 (6 bases). Germline lookup yields CDR1 SNHLY and CDR2 FYNNEI. The V and J ends lost 7 bases and 0 bases respectively, with 13 bases between them. This CDR3 region has 14 residues. The CDR3 is CASTRGRGSYEQYF. The CDR3 DNA is TGTGCCAGCACCAGGGGTAGGGGCTCCTACGAGCAGTACTTC.

There are many counts of this clone. The genes are TRBV6-5 and TRBJ1-1; TRBD1 matches 7 bases. Germline lookup yields CDR1 MNHEY and CDR2 SVGAGI. This CDR3 comprises 15 residues. Trimming removed 6 bases from V and 4 bases from J; junction bases left unmatched: 11. The CDR3 DNA reads as TGTGCCAGCAGGACGAAGGGGGCTGAGGGCACTGAAGCTTTCTTT. Translation: CASRTKGAEGTEAFF.

The rearrangement links TRBV9 to TRBJ1-1; the D is unclear. V was pared by 1 base and J by 1 base, with 5 bases between. The CDR3 runs to 13 residues. Germline CDR1 SGDLS, CDR2 YYNGEE. The CDR3 loop reads CASSVLWNTEAFF. CDR3 nucleotide sequence: TGTGCCAGCAGCGTACTCTGGAACACTGAAGCTTTCTTT.

V gene TRBV4-1 combines with J gene TRBJ2-1; 13 bases are a match to TRBD2. V was clipped by 3 bases and J by 1 base; unmatched bases: 9. The germline V gene encodes CDR1 MGHRA and CDR2 YSYEKL. The length of the CDR3 is 19 residues. CDR3 in amino acids: CASSHPGLAGEGSYNEQFF. CDR3 DNA: TGCGCCAGCAGCCACCCCGGACTAGCGGGAGAGGGATCCTACAATGAGCAGTTCTTC.

The chain has TRBV9 and TRBJ2-3; tentatively, D is TRBD1 (6 bases). The V gene's germline CDR1 is SGDLS and CDR2 YYNGEE. V was trimmed by 3 bases and J by 0 bases, leaving 14 bases between them. The CDR3 has 16 residues. For the CDR3, the DNA is TGTGCCAGCAGCGCCTTGGGGGCGGGTAGCACAGATACGCAGTATTTT. Amino acid sequence: CASSALGAGSTDTQYF.

J is TRBJ1-1 and V is TRBV12-3 or TRBV12-4; D uncertain. The CDR3 consists of 12 residues. Between the trimmed V and J ends, which lost 2 bases and 7 bases, there was a span of 8 bases. The CDR3 sequence: CASSLSTFEAFF. CDR3 bases: TGTGCCAGCAGTTTATCGACATTTGAAGCTTTCTTT.

The DNA of the CDR3 is TGCGCCAGCGGTTACAGCTTGAACACTGAAGCTTTCTTT. The encoded protein is CASGYSLNTEAFF. This chain joins TRBV4-1 and TRBJ1-1, with D uncertain. The CDR3 has 13 residues. V lost 8 bases and J lost 0, with 10 bases in between. Germline loops: CDR1 MGHRA, CDR2 YSYEKL.

The rearrangement links TRBV7-9 to TRBJ2-5, with 7 bases matching TRBD2. The length of the CDR3 is 17 residues. The germline V gene has CDR1 SEHNR and CDR2 FQNEAQ (reference sequence). The J segment lost 1 base and the V segment lost 4 bases, leaving 12 bases of the junction unmatched. The CDR3 reads CASSSPHVRETQETQYF. DNA of the CDR3: TGTGCCAGCAGCTCCCCTCATGTGCGGGAGACCCAAGAGACCCAGTACTTC.

In its sample, this clone was seen a few times. The chain carries TRBV19 and TRBJ1-5; 10 bases agree with TRBD1. The CDR3 contains 16 residues. With V trimmed by 3 bases and J by 2 bases, 4 bases remained unmatched. Germline CDR1 reads LNHDA; CDR2 reads SQIVND (reference sequence). CDR3: CASSIQTGGGNQPQHF. As DNA, the CDR3 is TGTGCCAGTAGTATTCAGACAGGGGGCGGCAATCAGCCCCAGCATTTT.

V is TRBV5-1 and J is TRBJ1-2; 8 nucleotides line up with TRBD1. V trimming: 5 bases; J trimming: 7 bases; junction bases outside the gene matches: 16. The CDR3 extends over 16 amino acids. Germline loops: CDR1 SGHRS, CDR2 YFSETQ. The CDR3 loop is CASSPNPGQVEGGYTF. The CDR3 DNA reads as TGCGCCAGCAGTCCGAACCCGGGACAGGTGGAAGGTGGCTACACCTTC. Looking up the rest from reference TRBV5-1 and TRBJ1-2 gives the full variable domain: KAGVTQTPRYLIKTRGQQVTLSCSPISGHRSVSWYQQTPGQGLQFLFEYFSETQRNKGNFPGRFSGRQFSNSRSEMNVSTLELGDSALYLCASSPNPGQVEGGYTFGSGTRLTVV.